These 19 T cell receptor beta chains originate from one sample sequenced in a study of blood T cells in healthy people across ages. Primed by a sample-barcoded 5' primer and a J-beta primer mix, a second PCR proceeded for roughly 7 to 12 cycles. TCRdb reprocessed the 5' RACE reads with MiXCR, giving one entry per CDR3 protein. The repertoire holds about 800,000 distinct CDR3 sequences, with more than 20% as singletons. The data also belong to a second study, concerning T cells of mothers and their children.

Sequencing was done on a sample of blood. These TCRs come from a boy younger than 18 in good health.

The rearrangement uses TRBV20-1 and TRBJ2-7, with TRBD1 identical over 8 bases. Germline CDR1 is DFQATT and CDR2 is SNEGSKA (reference sequence). The CDR3 is made up of 15 amino acids. Trimming took 1 base from V and 3 from J; bases not matched to a gene: 8. In nucleotides, the CDR3 is TGCAGTGCTAGAGTGGCGGACAGGGTTGACTACGAGCAGTACTTC. Translating gives CSARVADRVDYEQYF.

The chain joins TRBV12-3 or TRBV12-4 to TRBJ2-1; 8 bases line up with TRBD2. V gave up 7 bases and J gave up 3 bases; unmatched junction bases: 5. This CDR3 region has 14 residues. As DNA, the CDR3 is TGTGCCAGCACATTCCTAGCGGGCTACAATGAGCAGTTCTTC. Protein sequence: CASTFLAGYNEQFF.

This clonotype was seen a handful of times. V is TRBV5-1 and J is TRBJ2-7; the match to TRBD2 covers 11 bases. After removal of 0 bases from V and 7 bases from J, the junction contained 6 bases not matched to a gene. CDR1 SGHRS and CDR2 YFSETQ come from the germline V gene. The CDR3 contains 15 residues. The CDR3 spells CASSLELAGGGEQYF. The CDR3 bases are TGCGCCAGCAGCTTGGAGCTAGCGGGAGGTGGGGAGCAGTACTTC.

The chain couples TRBV27 to TRBJ2-6, with 7 bases fitting TRBD1. This CDR3 region has 17 residues. V trimming: 4 bases; J trimming: 0 bases; junction bases outside the gene matches: 6. Germline CDR1 is MNHEY and CDR2 is SMNVEV (reference sequence). CDR3 in amino acids: CASSSTGYFSGANVLTF. Written as DNA, the CDR3 is TGTGCCAGCAGTTCGACAGGGTACTTCTCTGGGGCCAACGTCCTGACTTTC.

The genes are TRBV27 and TRBJ2-7, with D uncertain. Deletions cut 6 bases from V and 6 bases from J, with 18 bases between. Germline V gene sequence: CDR1 MNHEY, CDR2 SMNVEV (reference sequence). There are 14 residues in the CDR3. The CDR3 region has the DNA TGTGCCAGCAGAGTTTCAGGCTTTGGGTCCGAGCAGTACTTC. Translating it yields CASRVSGFGSEQYF.

CDR3 residues: CASSVKVQDRGPHTEAFF. The CDR3 DNA reads as TGCGCCAGCAGTGTGAAGGTGCAGGACAGGGGCCCCCACACTGAAGCTTTCTTT. V usage is TRBV5-1 and J usage is TRBJ1-1; 9 bases line up with TRBD1. Germline CDR1 is SGHRS and CDR2 is YFSETQ. The CDR3 consists of 18 residues. The junction had 17 bases not matched to a gene; V was cut back by 5 bases and J by 3 bases.

This rearrangement joins TRBV10-3 to TRBJ2-5; 8 positions agree with TRBD2. V shed 10 bases, J shed 5 bases, and the junction held 15 bases outside the gene matches. This CDR3 spans 15 amino acids. Germline values: CDR1 ENHRY, CDR2 SYGVKD. This CDR3 is CATQRSAGVQETQYF. CDR3 nucleotides: TGTGCCACCCAGCGTTCAGCGGGAGTACAGGAGACCCAGTACTTC.

This clonotype appeared a few times. The V call is TRBV28, the J call TRBJ1-6; weak D call: TRBD1 (5 bases). V gave up 5 bases and J gave up 8 bases, with 10 bases separating them. The CDR3 is made up of 13 amino acids. CDR1 is MDHEN and CDR2 is SYDVKM in the germline V gene. CDR3 amino acids: CASSGPGYSPLHF. CDR3 sequence (DNA): TGTGCCAGCAGTGGTCCAGGGTATTCACCCCTCCACTTT.

The rearrangement links TRBV4-1 to TRBJ1-2, with a possible D match to TRBD1 (6 bases). The CDR3 is 16 amino acids. Trimming shortened V by 0 bases and J by 5 bases, and 16 bases separated the two germline ends. Germline V CDR1 and CDR2: MGHRA, YSYEKL. CDR3 sequence reads: CASSQEMDSGSYGYTF. Written as DNA, the CDR3 is TGCGCCAGCAGCCAAGAAATGGACAGCGGGTCTTATGGCTACACCTTC.

This chain uses TRBV5-1 with TRBJ2-2; 7 bases agree with TRBD1. The germline V gene has CDR1 SGHRS and CDR2 YFSETQ. V gave up 4 bases and J gave up 7 bases; unmatched junction bases: 7. CDR3 length: 14 amino acids. CDR3 sequence reads: CASSPQGSGGELFF. The DNA for the CDR3 is TGCGCCAGCAGCCCACAGGGGTCCGGCGGGGAGCTGTTTTTT.

This clonotype was recorded a few times. This chain joins TRBV27 and TRBJ2-7, with 10 bases that match TRBD1. After removal of 3 bases from V and 3 bases from J, the junction contained 2 bases not matched to a gene. Germline assignment: CDR1 MNHEY and CDR2 SMNVEV (reference sequence). CDR3 length: 14 residues. CDR3 nucleotide sequence: TGTGCCAGCAGTTTGAGGACAGGGGGCTACGAGCAGTACTTC. This encodes CASSLRTGGYEQYF.

This clonotype turned up a few times. The CDR3 nucleotides read TGCGCCAGCAGCGCGGACAGGGTAGGATACGAGCAGTACTTC. This encodes CASSADRVGYEQYF. The chain combines TRBV4-1 with TRBJ2-7; the match to TRBD1 covers 8 bases. CDR1 is MGHRA and CDR2 is YSYEKL in the germline V gene. V trimming: 5 bases; J trimming: 4 bases; junction bases outside the gene matches: 7. The length of the CDR3 is 14 residues.

The rearrangement links TRBV6-1 to TRBJ1-1; tentatively, D is TRBD1 (6 bases). The CDR3 loop spans 14 amino acids. Trimming left V 3 bases short and J 5 bases short, with 13 bases between. Looked up from germline, CDR1 is MNHNS and CDR2 is SASEGT. The CDR3 region has the DNA TGTGCCAGCAGTGATGGTAGGGGGGGGACTGAAGCTTTCTTT. This encodes CASSDGRGGTEAFF.

The sample holds a few counts of this clonotype. CDR3 amino acids: CASTPRGAKGGYTF. CDR3 DNA: TGTGCCAGCACTCCCAGGGGGGCAAAAGGCGGTTACACCTTC. This chain connects TRBV13 to TRBJ1-2; 7 bases map to TRBD1. CDR3 length equals 14 residues. V was pared by 7 bases and J by 11 bases, with 16 bases of the junction left unmatched. CDR1 and CDR2 (germline): PRHDT, FYEKMQ (reference sequence).

This clonotype was observed at least ten times. The genes are TRBV7-3 and TRBJ1-1, with D hard to call. The CDR3 loop spans 13 amino acids. The V gene lost 4 bases and the J gene lost 1 base, with 7 bases spanning the gap. CDR1 is SGHTA and CDR2 is FQGTGA in the germline V gene. The CDR3 here is CASSSGPNTEAFF. Here the CDR3 DNA reads TGTGCCAGCAGCTCCGGGCCGAACACTGAAGCTTTCTTT.

This clonotype appeared many times. The gene calls are TRBV29-1 and TRBJ1-1; D gene ambiguous. Trimming stripped 0 bases from V and 6 bases from J, with 11 bases between. Germline V gene lookup returns CDR1 SQVTM and CDR2 ANQGSEA. This CDR3 is built from 13 residues. DNA of the CDR3: TGCAGCGTTGAAGAGGTAGGGCGGGCTGAAGCTTTCTTT. Translation gives CSVEEVGRAEAFF. The complete variable domain, with remaining parts taken from reference TRBV29-1 and TRBJ1-1, reads SAVISQKPSRDICQRGTSLTIQCQVDSQVTMMFWYRQQPGQSLTLIATANQGSEATYESGFVIDKFPISRPNLTFSTLTVSNMSPEDSSIYLCSVEEVGRAEAFFGQGTRLTVV.

This clonotype showed up just a few times. This chain links TRBV4-3 with TRBJ2-3; TRBD2 matches 8 bases. The CDR3 sequence is 16 residues long. Germline CDR1 LGHNA, CDR2 YSLEER. Trimming cost V 0 bases and J 2 bases; bases outside gene matches: 4. CDR3 amino acids: CASSQDWGLDTDTQYF. The CDR3, as DNA: TGCGCCAGCAGCCAAGATTGGGGACTAGACACAGATACGCAGTATTTT.

Concerning this clonotype itself: A read error may produce the germline difference seen at one junction end. This sequence joins TRBV3-1 and TRBJ1-1; no clear D gene. The CDR3 runs to 13 residues. From germline, CDR1 is LGHDT and CDR2 YNNKEL (reference sequence). In DNA form, the CDR3 reads TGTGCCAGCAGCCACGCCCGTAGGACTGAAGCTTCCTTT. It translates to CASSHARRTEASF.

This clonotype was seen only a few times. The J gene is TRBJ2-5, the V gene TRBV5-1; 8 nucleotides agree with TRBD2. The trim removed 0 bases at V and 4 bases at J, leaving 8 bases unmatched. Germline CDR1 and CDR2: SGHRS and YFSETQ. The CDR3 covers 16 residues. This chain's CDR3 is CASSLGISGSPETQYF. The CDR3 coding sequence is TGCGCCAGCAGCTTGGGTATCAGCGGGAGTCCAGAGACCCAGTACTTC.